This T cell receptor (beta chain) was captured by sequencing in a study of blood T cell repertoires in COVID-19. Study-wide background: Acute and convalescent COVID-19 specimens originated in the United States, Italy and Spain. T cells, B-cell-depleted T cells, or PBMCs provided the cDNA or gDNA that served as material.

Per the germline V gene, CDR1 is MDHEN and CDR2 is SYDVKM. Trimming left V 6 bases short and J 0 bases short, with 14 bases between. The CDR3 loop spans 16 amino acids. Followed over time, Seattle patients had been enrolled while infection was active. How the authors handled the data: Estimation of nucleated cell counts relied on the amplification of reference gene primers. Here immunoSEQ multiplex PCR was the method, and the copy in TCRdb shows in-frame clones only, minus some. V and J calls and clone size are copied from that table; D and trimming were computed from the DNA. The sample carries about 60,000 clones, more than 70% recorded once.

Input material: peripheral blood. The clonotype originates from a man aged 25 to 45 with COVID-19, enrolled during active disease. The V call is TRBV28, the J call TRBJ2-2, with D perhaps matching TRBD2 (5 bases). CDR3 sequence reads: CASSPGGGSNTGELFF. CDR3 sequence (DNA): TGTGCCAGCAGCCCCGGAGGTGGGTCGAACACCGGGGAGCTGTTTTTT.